This entry describes one T cell receptor (beta chain). The antigen is not known. TCRdb ran MiXCR on the 5' RACE reads and lists one entry per CDR3 protein. The table lists hundreds of thousands of distinct CDR3 sequences, about 18% of them singletons. This record comes from a study of identical twins. General observations from the study: Twins showed weaker excess sharing in their beta out-of-frame sequences. Twins shared out-of-frame alpha sequences with excess low generation probability.

The length of the CDR3 is 14 residues. Germline CDR1 and CDR2: SGHRS and YFSETQ. The germline V and J ends were trimmed by 5 bases and 2 bases, with 14 bases remaining between them. These sequences were also reported in another study, on T cells expressing NK-cell markers. That publication notes: It was sorted CD3+CD56-NKG2C+, CD3+CD56+NKG2C- and CD3+CD56+NKG2C+ T cells that provided the TCR beta repertoires. One of the eight sequenced donors was seronegative, whereas the other seven were HCMV-seropositive.

Sequencing input: PBMCs. This receptor was obtained from a woman aged 18-30 years in good health. This sequence joins TRBV5-1 and TRBJ2-7; perhaps TRBD1 as D (6 bases). DNA for the CDR3: TGCGCCAGCAGAGCAGGGGACCTAACCTACGAGCAGTACTTC. Protein product: CASRAGDLTYEQYF.